Each of the 31 T cell receptor beta chains below was sequenced from the same sample in a study of blood T cells in healthy people across ages. For the second PCR, which ran for about 7 to 11 cycles, a sample-barcoded 5' primer and a J-beta primer mix were used. TCRdb itself ran the 5' RACE reads through MiXCR, one entry per CDR3 protein. The data hold fewer than 2,000,000 distinct CDR3 sequences, with about 35% observed a single time. Sequenced: blood. The receptor source for this set is a young woman in good health.

The chain uses TRBV20-1 and TRBJ2-3; perhaps D is TRBD1 or TRBD2 (5 bases each). In germline, CDR1 is DFQATT, CDR2 SNEGSKA (reference sequence). CDR3 size: 15 residues. As DNA, the CDR3 is TGCAGGAACATGACCGGGACGACGATCGCAAGTACGCAGTATTTT. This translates into CRNMTGTTIASTQYF.

This sequence joins TRBV2 and TRBJ2-2, with 8 bases lining up with TRBD1. CDR1 is SNHLY and CDR2 is FYNNEI in the germline V gene. This CDR3 is built from 15 residues. Trimming took 4 bases from V and 4 from J; bases not matched to a gene: 5. In DNA form, the CDR3 reads TGTGCCAGCAGTGGACCAGGGGGCGGCACCGGGGAGCTGTTTTTT. It yields the protein CASSGPGGGTGELFF.

This clonotype was seen a handful of times. V usage is TRBV29-1 and J usage is TRBJ1-2; weak D call: TRBD1 (5 bases). V lost 3 bases and J 5 bases, leaving 10 bases between the germline ends. Germline V CDR1 and CDR2: SQVTM, ANQGSEA. CDR3 length: 12 residues. CDR3 residues: CSVEAQAYGYTF. The CDR3, as DNA: TGCAGCGTTGAGGCACAGGCGTATGGCTACACCTTC.

This clonotype appeared a few times. The chain is built from TRBV6-5 and TRBJ2-5; 11 nucleotides agree with TRBD2. V lost 4 bases to trimming and J lost 3 bases; unmatched junction nucleotides: 4. CDR1 and CDR2 (germline): MNHEY, SVGAGI. The CDR3 extends over 15 amino acids. The CDR3, as DNA: TGTGCCAGCAGTTCCGTTAGCGGGGGGGAAGAGACCCAGTACTTC. Translated, it gives CASSSVSGGEETQYF.

This clonotype was found a few times. This chain uses TRBV4-1 with TRBJ1-2; D ambiguous. The CDR3 is 17 residues long. Per germline, CDR1 MGHRA and CDR2 YSYEKL. V shed 0 bases and J shed 4 bases, with 18 bases lying between them. The CDR3 here is CASSQESGPLGGYGYTF. In nucleotides, the CDR3 is TGCGCCAGCAGCCAAGAGTCCGGACCGCTTGGTGGCTATGGCTACACCTTC.

This rearrangement joins TRBV7-3 to TRBJ1-1, with unresolved D. The germline V gene encodes CDR1 SGHTA and CDR2 FQGTGA. V lost 5 bases to trimming and J lost 1 base, with 8 bases between them. The CDR3 length is 13 residues. The CDR3 nucleotides read TGTGCCAGCAGCATCGACGGGAACACTGAAGCTTTCTTT. Translated, it gives CASSIDGNTEAFF. The whole variable domain, remainder taken from reference TRBV7-3 and TRBJ1-1, is GAGVSQTPSNKVTEKGKYVELRCDPISGHTALYWYRQSLGQGPEFLIYFQGTGAADDSGLPNDRFFAVRPEGSVSTLKIQRTERGDSAVYLCASSIDGNTEAFFGQGTRLTVV.

V is TRBV7-9 and J is TRBJ2-1, with 7 bases identical to TRBD2. The CDR3 consists of 17 residues. Per germline, CDR1 SEHNR and CDR2 FQNEAQ (reference sequence). J gave up 0 bases and V 5 bases, and 10 bases lay outside the gene matches. The CDR3 loop reads CASSSTGTTSSYNEQFF. CDR3 in DNA: TGTGCCAGCAGCAGCACCGGGACTACCAGCTCCTACAATGAGCAGTTCTTC.

This clonotype was seen only a few times. The gene calls are TRBV7-9 and TRBJ2-3; a weak D match, TRBD1 (5 bases). V was trimmed by 5 bases and J by 5 bases, leaving 20 bases between them. CDR1 is SEHNR, CDR2 FQNEAQ, per germline (reference sequence). CDR3 length: 16 residues. The CDR3 DNA sequence: TGTGCCAGCAGCACCAAGGCAGGGCGCCAAGGAGATACGCAGTATTTT. As protein: CASSTKAGRQGDTQYF.

A few counts support this clonotype. V and J are TRBV2 and TRBJ1-2; the match to TRBD1 covers 8 bases. Germline-derived CDR1 and CDR2 are SNHLY and FYNNEI. The CDR3 spans 18 residues. With V trimmed by 4 bases and J by 4 bases, 17 bases remained unmatched. The CDR3 DNA sequence: TGTGCCAGCAGTGGGTCGGACAGGGTTTATTATCGGTCCTATGGCTACACCTTC. This encodes CASSGSDRVYYRSYGYTF.

This clonotype was recorded only once. The chain carries TRBV7-2 and TRBJ2-5; 14 positions agree with TRBD2. V gave up 6 bases and J gave up 5 bases; unmatched junction bases: 11. The CDR3 has 17 amino acids. Germline V gives CDR1 SGHTA, CDR2 FQGNSA. The CDR3 loop is CASRPGTSGGLGETQYF. CDR3 nucleotide sequence: TGTGCCAGCAGACCTGGGACTAGCGGGGGCTTGGGGGAGACCCAGTACTTC.

This chain connects TRBV24-1 to TRBJ1-2; no firm D call. Germline-derived CDR1 and CDR2 are KGHDR and SFDVKD. V lost 4 bases and J 5 bases, leaving 7 bases between the germline ends. CDR3 size: 12 residues. CDR3 sequence: CATSESDYGYTF. For the CDR3, the DNA is TGTGCCACCAGTGAATCAGATTATGGCTACACCTTC.

The chain couples TRBV7-9 to TRBJ2-3; TRBD1 is a possible D gene (6 bases). V was clipped by 4 bases and J by 2 bases, with 10 bases between them. The CDR3 covers 14 residues. The germline gives CDR1 SEHNR, CDR2 FQNEAQ (reference sequence). The CDR3 loop is CASSYTGTTDTQYF. CDR3 bases: TGTGCCAGCAGCTACACAGGGACCACAGATACGCAGTATTTT.

This clonotype has a single count. V usage is TRBV12-5 and J usage is TRBJ2-3; D may be TRBD1 or TRBD2 (5 bases each). The V end was cut by 1 base, the J end by 0 bases, with 11 bases between. Germline lookup yields CDR1 LGHNT and CDR2 FRNRAP. The CDR3 contains 16 residues. Here the CDR3 reads CASGLGGTGSTDTQYF. The DNA of the CDR3 is TGTGCTAGTGGTTTGGGGGGGACGGGTAGCACAGATACGCAGTATTTT. The full variable domain, completed using reference TRBV12-5 and TRBJ2-3, is DARVTQTPRHKVTEMGQEVTMRCQPILGHNTVFWYRQTMMQGLELLAYFRNRAPLDDSGMPKDRFSAEMPDATLATLKIQPSEPRDSAVYFCASGLGGTGSTDTQYFGPGTRLTVL.

V and J are TRBV13 and TRBJ2-3; tentatively, D is TRBD1 or TRBD2 (5 bases each). V was clipped by 0 bases and J by 3 bases, with 16 bases between them. The CDR3 runs to 17 residues. In germline, CDR1 is PRHDT, CDR2 FYEKMQ (reference sequence). In nucleotides, the CDR3 is TGTGCCAGCAGCTTAGGGTTGGGTGGGACCCCAACAGATACGCAGTATTTT. Its protein product is CASSLGLGGTPTDTQYF.

J is TRBJ2-5 and V is TRBV7-9; TRBD1 matches 12 bases. Germline assignment: CDR1 SEHNR and CDR2 FQNEAQ (reference sequence). This CDR3 region has 16 residues. The ends lost 3 bases at V and 5 bases at J; junction bases unmatched: 7. The CDR3 here is CASSFSGQGAPETQYF. The CDR3 DNA is TGTGCCAGCAGCTTCTCGGGACAGGGGGCGCCTGAGACCCAGTACTTC.

On this clonotype: At one of its ends the junction is not consistent with the germline gene, which may arise from a read error. This chain joins TRBV11-2 and TRBJ2-3; perhaps TRBD1 as D (5 bases). In germline, CDR1 is SGHAT, CDR2 FQNNGV. The CDR3 is 14 residues long. CDR3 sequence: CAGSFMGPTDTQYF. The CDR3 nucleotides read TGTGCCGGCAGCTTCATGGGGCCCACAGATACGCAGTATTTT.

This clonotype turned up a few times. The gene calls are TRBV18 and TRBJ2-5; 7 bases agree with TRBD1. With the DNA end fitting TRBJ2-7 better, the J assignment may be wrong. This CDR3 contains 16 residues. Germline CDR1 and CDR2: KGHSH and LQKENI. CDR3 region: CASSLHRGQPAYEQYF. CDR3 nucleotide sequence: TGTGCCAGCTCACTCCACCGGGGACAGCCAGCCTACGAGCAGTACTTC.

The V gene is TRBV10-3, the J gene TRBJ1-5; D is unresolved. Germline V gene lookup returns CDR1 ENHRY and CDR2 SYGVKD. The CDR3 extends over 12 amino acids. The V gene lost 3 bases and the J gene lost 4 bases, with 4 bases spanning the gap. The CDR3 DNA reads as TGTGCCATCAGTGAATGGAATCAGCCCCAGCATTTT. Its protein product is CAISEWNQPQHF.

The table lists this clonotype with a few counts. The V call is TRBV20-1, the J call TRBJ2-5; tentative D call: TRBD2 (6 bases). Germline V gene lookup returns CDR1 DFQATT and CDR2 SNEGSKA (reference sequence). V was shortened by 3 bases and J by 2 bases, with 16 bases between the two germline ends. The CDR3 is 15 residues long. This CDR3 is CSASGGRPIQETQYF. DNA of the CDR3: TGCAGTGCTAGCGGGGGAAGACCGATACAAGAGACCCAGTACTTC.

This clonotype was observed a handful of times. The J gene is TRBJ2-1, the V gene TRBV20-1, with TRBD2 matching over 10 bases. V shed 5 bases, J shed 1 base, and the junction held 8 bases outside the gene matches. CDR3 length equals 16 residues. CDR1 is DFQATT, CDR2 SNEGSKA, per germline (reference sequence). The CDR3 is CSALSAGGPSYNEQFF. CDR3 nucleotide sequence: TGCAGTGCTCTATCAGCGGGGGGGCCATCCTACAATGAGCAGTTCTTC.

This clonotype was observed at least ten times. The chain employs TRBV29-1 and TRBJ2-3; 9 nucleotides agree with TRBD1. CDR3 length: 13 amino acids. The germline gives CDR1 SQVTM, CDR2 ANQGSEA. The J segment lost 3 bases and the V segment lost 4 bases, leaving 2 bases of the junction unmatched. The DNA of the CDR3 is TGCAGCGTTGGACAGGGGGGTACAGATACGCAGTATTTT. It codes for CSVGQGGTDTQYF.

The chain joins TRBV7-8 to TRBJ2-1, with D perhaps TRBD1 (6 bases). The CDR3 consists of 19 residues. Germline V CDR1 and CDR2: SGHVS, FQNEAQ. V was clipped by 4 bases and J by 2 bases, with 24 bases between them. CDR3 coding DNA: TGTGCCAGCAGCTCTAGGAGCCAGACCCCGGGACATACCTACAATGAGCAGTTCTTC. Translating gives CASSSRSQTPGHTYNEQFF. Looking up the rest from reference TRBV7-8 and TRBJ2-1 gives the full variable domain: GAGVSQSPRYKVAKRGQDVALRCDPISGHVSLFWYQQALGQGPEFLTYFQNEAQLDKSGLPSDRFFAERPEGSVSTLKIQRTQQEDSAVYLCASSSRSQTPGHTYNEQFFGPGTRLTVL.

The genes are TRBV6-1 and TRBJ2-1; D unresolved. V shed 1 base and J shed 3 bases, with 10 bases lying between them. Germline V gene sequence: CDR1 MNHNS, CDR2 SASEGT. The CDR3 runs 15 residues. The DNA of the CDR3 is TGTGCCAGCAGTGAAGTAACGCAGATCTACAATGAGCAGTTCTTC. It yields the protein CASSEVTQIYNEQFF.

This chain connects TRBV5-1 to TRBJ2-2, with D perhaps TRBD2 (7 bases). Germline CDR1 SGHRS, CDR2 YFSETQ. CDR3 length: 17 amino acids. Trimming cost V 3 bases and J 4 bases, with 19 bases left between them. The CDR3 protein is CASSSPGGAGGTGELFF. CDR3 coding DNA: TGCGCCAGCAGCTCTCCGGGGGGCGCCGGGGGCACCGGGGAGCTGTTTTTT.

This clonotype has only one observation. The chain has TRBV7-8 and TRBJ1-2, with TRBD1 identical over 12 bases. Germline V lookup: CDR1 SGHVS, CDR2 FQNEAQ. The CDR3 extends over 18 amino acids. J was trimmed by 5 bases and V by 0 bases; bases with no gene match: 10. The CDR3 spells CASSLAPWDRGRRYGYTF. The CDR3 DNA follows: TGTGCCAGCAGCTTAGCGCCCTGGGACAGGGGGCGCCGGTATGGCTACACCTTC.

In its sample, this clonotype was seen a few times. V usage is TRBV10-3 and J usage is TRBJ2-7; 14 nucleotides line up with TRBD2. Germline V gene sequence: CDR1 ENHRY, CDR2 SYGVKD. The trim removed 2 bases at V and 4 bases at J, leaving 10 bases unmatched. The CDR3 runs 18 residues. The CDR3 here is CAISERPGLAGESYEQYF. The CDR3 DNA sequence: TGTGCCATCAGTGAGCGCCCGGGACTAGCGGGGGAAAGTTACGAGCAGTACTTC.

Turning to this clonotype: It may be a read error: a sequence one base away is much more abundant. The V gene is TRBV29-1, the J gene TRBJ2-5, with 9 bases fitting TRBD1. With the DNA end fitting TRBJ2-7 better, the J assignment may be wrong. The germline gives CDR1 SQVTM, CDR2 ANQGSEA. CDR3 size: 14 residues. For the CDR3, the DNA is TGCTGCGTTGAAGGGGGGGACAGGGTCTACGAGCAGTACTTC. This translates into CCVEGGDRVYEQYF.

The J gene is TRBJ1-2, the V gene TRBV10-2; unclear D gene. The CDR3 has 12 amino acids. Trimming took 8 bases from V and 0 from J, leaving 7 bases between them. CDR1 is WSHSY and CDR2 is SAAADI in the germline V gene. CDR3 nucleotide sequence: TGCGCCAGCGTGGATACTAACTATGGCTACACCTTC. It codes for CASVDTNYGYTF.

This clonotype has just a few counts. One end of the junction is discordant with germline, which a read error may explain. The chain employs TRBV20-1 and TRBJ1-3; D unresolved. This CDR3 has 14 residues. Germline loops: CDR1 DFQATT, CDR2 SNEGSKA (reference sequence). The CDR3: CSVRDGNLGNTIYF. In nucleotides, the CDR3 is TGCAGTGTTAGAGATGGAAACCTGGGAAACACCATATATTTT.

The chain recombines TRBV7-8 with TRBJ2-5; no definite D call. The end of the DNA fits TRBJ2-7 better, so the J call may be wrong. Germline loops: CDR1 SGHVS, CDR2 FQNEAQ. CDR3 length: 13 amino acids. CDR3 coding DNA: TGTGCCAGCAGTTTTTTGGGTGAGGACGAGCAGTACTTC. This encodes CASSFLGEDEQYF.

V usage is TRBV6-5 and J usage is TRBJ2-5; 7 positions agree with TRBD2. This CDR3 has 16 residues. Per germline, CDR1 MNHEY and CDR2 SVGAGI. After removal of 0 bases from V and 5 bases from J, the junction contained 9 bases not matched to a gene. The CDR3 protein is CASSYSMGLKWETQYF. The CDR3 nucleotides are TGTGCCAGCAGTTACTCGATGGGACTAAAGTGGGAGACCCAGTACTTC.